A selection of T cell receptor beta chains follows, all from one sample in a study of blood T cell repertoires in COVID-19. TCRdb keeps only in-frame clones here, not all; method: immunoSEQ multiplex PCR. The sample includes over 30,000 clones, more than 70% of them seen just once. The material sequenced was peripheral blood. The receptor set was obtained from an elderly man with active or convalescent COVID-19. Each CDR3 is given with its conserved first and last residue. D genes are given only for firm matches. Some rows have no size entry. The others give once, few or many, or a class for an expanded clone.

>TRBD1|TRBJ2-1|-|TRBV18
CASSPAGTGVLSYNEQFF
TGTGCCAGCTCACCAGCGGGGACAGGGGTATTGTCCTACAATGAGCAGTTCTTC
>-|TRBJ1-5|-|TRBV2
CASSGGGNQPQHF
TGTGCCAGCAGTGGCGGGGGGAATCAGCCCCAGCATTTT
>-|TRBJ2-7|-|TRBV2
CASLNGVQRYEQYF
TGTGCCAGCCTGAACGGGGTCCAACGGTACGAGCAGTACTTC
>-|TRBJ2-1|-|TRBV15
CATSRRLANNEQFF
TGTGCCACCAGCAGACGACTGGCCAACAATGAGCAGTTCTTC
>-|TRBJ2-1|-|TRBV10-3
CAIRYSRNEQFF
TGTGCCATCAGGTACTCCCGAAATGAGCAGTTCTTC
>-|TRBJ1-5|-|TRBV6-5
CASSYGGNSNQPQHF
TGTGCCAGCAGTTACGGCGGGAATAGCAATCAGCCCCAGCATTTT
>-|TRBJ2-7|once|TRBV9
CASSVSAGVAYEQYF
TGTGCCAGCAGCGTTTCTGCCGGGGTGGCCTACGAGCAGTACTTC
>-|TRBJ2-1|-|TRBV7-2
CASSFNGREQFF
TGTGCCAGCAGCTTTAACGGGAGAGAGCAGTTCTTC
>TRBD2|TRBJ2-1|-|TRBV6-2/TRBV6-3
CASSPSGLTSYNEQFF
TGTGCCAGCAGCCCTTCGGGACTAACCTCCTACAATGAGCAGTTCTTC
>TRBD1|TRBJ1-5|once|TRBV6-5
CASSSPGQGNQPQHF
TGTGCCAGCAGTTCACCGGGACAGGGCAATCAGCCCCAGCATTTT
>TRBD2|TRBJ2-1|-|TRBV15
CATSRAPAGSNEQFF
TGTGCCACCAGCAGGGCTCCAGCGGGATCTAATGAGCAGTTCTTC
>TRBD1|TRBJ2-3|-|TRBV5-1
CASSLVSITGGGSDTQYF
TGCGCCAGCAGCTTGGTATCCATTACAGGGGGCGGATCAGATACGCAGTATTTT
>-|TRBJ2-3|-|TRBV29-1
CSVVFGVYGTDTQYF
TGCAGCGTTGTTTTCGGGGTGTACGGCACAGATACGCAGTATTTT
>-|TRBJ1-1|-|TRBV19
CASSITGIMNTEAFF
TGTGCCAGTAGTATAACAGGGATAATGAACACTGAAGCTTTCTTT
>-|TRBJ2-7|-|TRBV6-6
CASSYWDSEQYF
TGTGCCAGCAGTTATTGGGACTCCGAGCAGTACTTC
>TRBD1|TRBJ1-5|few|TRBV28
CASSIGGTGDTQPQHF
TGTGCCAGCAGCATAGGGGGGACAGGCGACACTCAGCCCCAGCATTTT
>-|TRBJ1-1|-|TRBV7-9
CASSLEGVGTEAFF
TGTGCCAGCAGCTTAGAAGGGGTGGGCACTGAAGCTTTCTTT
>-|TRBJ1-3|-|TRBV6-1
CASSELNSGNTIYF
TGTGCCAGCAGTGAATTAAACTCTGGAAACACCATATATTTT
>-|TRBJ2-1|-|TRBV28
CASRPGAKNEQFF
TGTGCCAGCAGACCGGGAGCGAAAAATGAGCAGTTCTTC
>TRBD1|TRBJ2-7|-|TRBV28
CASSFLRDRAYEQYF
TGTGCCAGCAGTTTCCTCCGGGACAGGGCCTACGAGCAGTACTTC
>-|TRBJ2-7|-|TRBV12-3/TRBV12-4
CASSPQGYEQYF
TGTGCCAGCAGCCCTCAGGGGTACGAGCAGTACTTC
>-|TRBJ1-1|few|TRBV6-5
CASSRTGIEAFF
TGTGCCAGCAGCCGCACAGGAATTGAAGCTTTCTTT
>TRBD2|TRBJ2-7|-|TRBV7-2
CASRFASGTYEQYF
TGTGCCAGCAGATTCGCTAGCGGGACCTACGAGCAGTACTTC
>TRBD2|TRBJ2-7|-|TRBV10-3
CAISPGLAGGGYEQYF
TGTGCCATCAGTCCGGGACTAGCGGGAGGAGGATACGAGCAGTACTTC
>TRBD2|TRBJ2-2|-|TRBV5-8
CASSLVSGTKTGELFF
TGTGCCAGCAGCTTGGTTTCCGGGACTAAAACCGGGGAGCTGTTTTTT
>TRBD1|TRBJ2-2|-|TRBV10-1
CASSDFPDRGLTGELFF
TGCGCCAGCAGTGATTTTCCCGACAGGGGGCTAACCGGGGAGCTGTTTTTT
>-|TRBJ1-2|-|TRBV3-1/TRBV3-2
CASSQGGVYGYTF
TGTGCCAGCAGCCAAGGGGGCGTCTATGGCTACACCTTC
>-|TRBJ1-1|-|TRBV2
CASSKGLNTEAFF
TGTGCCAGCAGTAAGGGGCTGAACACTGAAGCTTTCTTT
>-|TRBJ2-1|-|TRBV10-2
CASSESGEVKQFF
TGCGCCAGCAGTGAGTCGGGGGAGGTGAAGCAGTTCTTC
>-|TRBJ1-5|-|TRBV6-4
CASSDEAGDNQPQHF
TGTGCCAGCAGTGACGAGGCCGGGGACAATCAGCCCCAGCATTTT
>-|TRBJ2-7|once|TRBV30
CAWEGDSSYEQYF
TGTGCCTGGGAAGGGGACTCCTCTTACGAGCAGTACTTC
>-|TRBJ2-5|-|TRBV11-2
CASSLVWENQETQYF
TGTGCCAGCAGCTTAGTGTGGGAGAACCAAGAGACCCAGTACTTC
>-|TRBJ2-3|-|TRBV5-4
CASSLLRSSTDTQYF
TGTGCCAGCAGCTTGCTGAGGTCTAGCACAGATACGCAGTATTTT
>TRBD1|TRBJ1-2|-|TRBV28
CASSFQDRPGYTF
TGTGCCAGCAGTTTCCAGGACAGGCCCGGCTACACCTTC
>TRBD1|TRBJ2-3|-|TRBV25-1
CASSESGGGPDTQYF
TGTGCCAGCAGTGAATCAGGGGGCGGACCAGATACGCAGTATTTT
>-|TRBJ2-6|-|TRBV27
CASSLLGAGGANVLTF
TGTGCCAGCAGTTTATTAGGAGCCGGGGGGGCCAACGTCCTGACTTTC
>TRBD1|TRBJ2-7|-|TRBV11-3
CASSLDRGISYEQYF
TGTGCCAGCAGCTTGGACAGGGGCATCTCCTACGAGCAGTACTTC
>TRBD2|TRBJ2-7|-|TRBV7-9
CASSSDSGSTSEQYF
TGTGCCAGCAGCTCCGATAGCGGGAGTACAAGTGAGCAGTACTTC
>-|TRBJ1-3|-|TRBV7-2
CASSSPRDTLNTIYF
TGTGCCAGCAGCTCGCCCCGGGACACGTTAAACACCATATATTTT
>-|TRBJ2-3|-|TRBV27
CASSFGVISADTQYF
TGTGCCAGCAGTTTCGGGGTCATTAGTGCAGATACGCAGTATTTT
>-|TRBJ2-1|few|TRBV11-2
CASSLVPQGPNSYNEQFF
TGTGCCAGCAGCTTAGTCCCGCAGGGCCCTAACTCCTACAATGAGCAGTTCTTC
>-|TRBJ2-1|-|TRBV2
CASSRRDGRFF
TGTGCCAGCAGCAGGAGGGACGGTCGGTTCTTC
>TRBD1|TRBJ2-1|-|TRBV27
CASSLFWTGQGANEQFF
TGTGCCAGCAGTTTATTTTGGACGGGACAGGGGGCAAATGAGCAGTTCTTC
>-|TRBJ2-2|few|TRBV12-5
CASGLVPWELFF
TGTGCTAGTGGTTTGGTCCCGTGGGAGCTGTTTTTT
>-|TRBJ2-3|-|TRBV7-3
CASSFGGASTDTQYF
TGTGCCAGCAGCTTCGGCGGGGCTAGCACAGATACGCAGTATTTT
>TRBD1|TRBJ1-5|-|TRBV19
CASSLAQGFRGQPQHF
TGTGCCAGTAGTCTTGCACAGGGGTTTCGGGGTCAGCCCCAGCATTTT
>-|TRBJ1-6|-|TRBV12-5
CASGLLGLHDSYNSPLHF
TGTGCTAGTGGTTTGCTGGGGCTTCACGACTCCTATAATTCACCCCTCCACTTT
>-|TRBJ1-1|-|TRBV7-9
CASRNQGGGAEAFF
TGTGCCAGCAGAAATCAGGGAGGAGGCGCTGAAGCTTTCTTT
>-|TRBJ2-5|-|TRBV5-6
CASSPPWSPQETQYF
TGTGCCAGCAGCCCCCCATGGAGCCCTCAAGAGACCCAGTACTTC
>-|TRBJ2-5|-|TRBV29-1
CSVGDRTQYF
TGCAGCGTGGGCGACAGGACCCAGTACTTC
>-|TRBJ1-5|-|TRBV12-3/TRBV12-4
CASKNGRAGTQHF
TGTGCCAGCAAAAACGGCAGGGCTGGGACCCAGCATTTT
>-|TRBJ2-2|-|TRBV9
CASTGGVTNTGELFF
TGTGCCAGCACAGGCGGGGTGACGAACACCGGGGAGCTGTTTTTT
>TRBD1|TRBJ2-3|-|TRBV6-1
CASSEQGAGTDTQYF
TGTGCCAGCAGTGAACAGGGGGCGGGCACAGATACGCAGTATTTT